Presented here are 20 T cell receptor beta chains from one specimen sequenced in a study of T cell responses to AZD1222 COVID-19 vaccine. Clones were read by immunoSEQ multiplex PCR, and TCRdb kept only the in-frame ones, dropping some. This sample has approximately 94,000 clones, with 80% to 95% found just once. The sample consisted of peripheral blood, taken on day 0 of AZD1222 vaccination. Receptors were obtained from an adult in good health.

The chain recombines TRBV14 with TRBJ2-2, with D hard to call. V was cut by 2 bases and J by 2 bases, with 12 bases left in between. This CDR3 region has 16 residues. CDR1 is SGHDN, CDR2 FVKESK, per germline. In nucleotides, the CDR3 is TGTGCCAGCAGCCAACTGGGTTATCGAAACACCGGGGAGCTGTTTTTT. Its translation: CASSQLGYRNTGELFF.

This clone was counted once. J is TRBJ1-1 and V is TRBV23-1; D unresolved. TRBV23-1 is classed as an ORF, of uncertain function. Deletions cut 0 bases from V and 5 bases from J, with 13 bases between. This CDR3 contains 15 residues. The CDR3 is CASSQSYLEETEAFF. CDR3 nucleotides: TGCGCCAGCAGTCAATCATACTTGGAAGAGACTGAAGCTTTCTTT.

CDR3 amino acids: CASSEAPWDGAFF. CDR3 in DNA: TGCGCCAGCAGTGAGGCTCCCTGGGATGGAGCTTTCTTT. The gene calls are TRBV10-1 and TRBJ1-1; no clear D gene. There are 13 residues in the CDR3. The germline V gene has CDR1 WNHNN and CDR2 SYGVQD (reference sequence). V lost 2 bases, J lost 10 bases, and 14 bases lay in between.

This clone was observed once. V gene TRBV5-5 combines with J gene TRBJ1-1; D uncertain. V shed 0 bases and J shed 4 bases, with 10 bases lying between them. There are 14 residues in the CDR3. CDR1 is SGHKS, CDR2 YYEKEE, per germline (reference sequence). The CDR3 region is CASSLGGLGTEAFF. DNA of the CDR3: TGTGCCAGCAGCTTGGGGGGATTGGGCACTGAAGCTTTCTTT.

The CDR3: CASSLETGFYNNSPLHF. CDR3 nucleotides: TGTGCCAGCAGCTTAGAAACGGGTTTCTATAATAATTCACCCCTCCACTTT. The chain joins TRBV7-2 to TRBJ1-6; D not certain. From germline, CDR1 is SGHTA and CDR2 FQGNSA. The ends were cut back, 1 base at V and 5 bases at J, with 15 bases in the middle. The CDR3 has 17 residues.

This clone was detected only once. The rearrangement joins TRBV12-3 or TRBV12-4 to TRBJ2-5, with 11 bases identical to TRBD2. V was pared by 7 bases and J by 10 bases, with 8 bases of the junction left unmatched. There are 13 residues in the CDR3. In nucleotides, the CDR3 is TGTGCCAGCACCGGGACTAGCGGAGGAGACCAGTACTTC. The encoded protein is CASTGTSGGDQYF.

This chain joins TRBV3-1 (or the pseudogene TRBV3-2) and TRBJ2-7, with TRBD2 as a possible D gene (6 bases). Germline V lookup: CDR1 LGHDT, CDR2 YNNKEL (reference sequence). This CDR3 is 14 amino acids long. Trimming removed 4 bases at V and 2 bases at J, with 12 bases between. In DNA form, the CDR3 reads TGTGCCAGCAGCCTACCGGGGGTACCCTACGAGCAGTACTTC. Protein: CASSLPGVPYEQYF.

V usage is TRBV30 and J usage is TRBJ2-7; TRBD1 or TRBD2 may be the D gene (5 bases each). CDR1 is GTSNPN and CDR2 is SVGIG in the germline V gene (reference sequence). V shed 2 bases and J shed 6 bases, with 14 bases lying between them. The CDR3 sequence is 13 residues long. The chain's CDR3 is CAWSMGRDLEQYF. The CDR3 nucleotides read TGTGCCTGGAGTATGGGAAGGGACCTCGAGCAGTACTTC.

The chain is built from TRBV25-1 and TRBJ1-5; unclear D gene. This CDR3 contains 13 residues. Trimming took 5 bases from V and 11 from J, leaving 16 bases between them. Germline values: CDR1 MGHDK, CDR2 SYGVNS. The CDR3 bases are TGTGCCAGCAGTATGAGGGAAGGGCAGGCCCAGCATTTT. Protein: CASSMREGQAQHF.

CDR3 sequence (DNA): TGTGCCAGCAGTATACCGGTCCAGAATCAGGTGGGGACCCAGTACTTC. Protein: CASSIPVQNQVGTQYF. The chain employs TRBV6-4 and TRBJ2-5; no clear D gene. The germline gives CDR1 MRHNA, CDR2 SNTAGT. The CDR3 covers 16 residues. V was pared by 5 bases and J by 7 bases, with 23 bases between.

The chain joins TRBV3-1 (or the pseudogene TRBV3-2) to TRBJ1-1; D perhaps matches TRBD1 (5 bases). Trimming left V 3 bases short and J 3 bases short, with 5 bases between. CDR1 is LGHDT, CDR2 YNNKEL, per germline (reference sequence). The CDR3 is 12 amino acids. In DNA, the CDR3 is TGTGCCAGCAGCCAGGGGCACACTGAAGCTTTCTTT. This encodes CASSQGHTEAFF.

The genes are TRBV4-1 and TRBJ2-1; maybe TRBD2 (6 bases). The CDR3 covers 13 residues. V was shortened by 1 base and J by 5 bases, with 6 bases between the two germline ends. Germline V gives CDR1 MGHRA, CDR2 YSYEKL. The CDR3 is CASSQGGDNEQFF. The CDR3 nucleotides are TGCGCCAGCAGCCAAGGGGGGGACAATGAGCAGTTCTTC.

This chain connects TRBV10-2 to TRBJ1-5; 7 bases match TRBD1. The CDR3 contains 13 residues. Germline CDR1 reads WSHSY; CDR2 reads SAAADI. Unmatched junction bases numbered 6, after V lost 8 bases and J lost 5 bases. This CDR3 is CASATGEDQPQHF. CDR3 coding DNA: TGCGCCAGCGCTACAGGGGAGGATCAGCCCCAGCATTTT.

In its sample, this clone was seen once. V is TRBV27 and J is TRBJ1-6; no firm D call. V lost 8 bases to trimming and J lost 10 bases, with 9 bases between them. Germline CDR1 is MNHEY and CDR2 is SMNVEV (reference sequence). The CDR3 sequence is 11 residues long. CDR3 nucleotides: TGTGCCAGCGGGAGAAGGTCACCCCTCCACTTT. Translation gives CASGRRSPLHF.

The genes are TRBV14 and TRBJ2-2; D gene ambiguous. This CDR3 has 13 residues. The germline V gene encodes CDR1 SGHDN and CDR2 FVKESK. V lost 4 bases and J 4 bases, leaving 7 bases between the germline ends. The DNA for the CDR3 is TGTGCCAGCAGCCGATTATTCACCGGGGAGCTGTTTTTT. Its translation: CASSRLFTGELFF.

The chain carries TRBV28 and TRBJ1-3; no reliable D call. Trimming shortened V by 8 bases and J by 4 bases, and 12 bases separated the two germline ends. The CDR3 runs 13 residues. Germline CDR1 reads MDHEN; CDR2 reads SYDVKM. CDR3 amino acids: CASVVGGGNTIYF. The CDR3, as DNA: TGTGCCAGCGTGGTTGGAGGAGGAAACACCATATATTTT.

This clone came up a few times. The chain links TRBV5-1 to TRBJ1-2; 8 bases map to TRBD1. Germline V CDR1 and CDR2: SGHRS, YFSETQ. V dropped 0 bases and J dropped 7; count of bases not matched to a gene: 2. The CDR3 consists of 13 residues. The CDR3 DNA reads TGCGCCAGCAGCTTGGTGGACAGGGCTGGCTACACCTTC. Translating gives CASSLVDRAGYTF.

The V gene is TRBV2, the J gene TRBJ2-2, with unresolved D. Trimming removed 7 bases from V and 6 bases from J, with 6 bases in between. Germline loops: CDR1 SNHLY, CDR2 FYNNEI. The CDR3 spans 11 residues. The DNA of the CDR3 is TGTGCCAGCACGGAGTCCGGGGAGCTGTTTTTT. Translated, it gives CASTESGELFF.

This chain uses TRBV12-3 or TRBV12-4 with TRBJ1-2, with a tentative D call TRBD1 (5 bases). The CDR3 has 12 amino acids. Between the trimmed V and J ends, which lost 3 bases and 10 bases, there was a span of 12 bases. This CDR3 is CASSFWQGVYTF. The CDR3 nucleotides are TGTGCCAGCAGTTTCTGGCAGGGTGTCTACACCTTC.

The chain recombines TRBV6-1 with TRBJ2-2; D gene uncertain. Germline V gene data show CDR1 as MNHNS and CDR2 as SASEGT. The length of the CDR3 is 17 residues. The V and J ends lost 4 bases and 6 bases respectively, with 21 bases between them. Written as DNA, the CDR3 is TGTGCCAGCAGTGGCCAGCTATTAGGCGGAGCCCCCGGGGAGCTGTTTTTT. It codes for CASSGQLLGGAPGELFF.